The 13 T cell receptor beta chains listed next were all sequenced from one sample in a study of spatial heterogeneity in lung cancer (dated by TCRdb to the late 2010s). The library was built by means of 5' RACE. Sequencing relied on a NextSeq 500. TCRdb took the public reads, trimmed them with fastp at Q25, ran MiXCR for clone calling and kept in-frame beta chains. When rows share a CDR3 protein, they turn into one entry using the most common DNA and genes. Recorded for this sample are roughly 39,000 distinct CDR3 sequences; nearly 7% of them occurred a single time. Of the sample, roughly 45% is held by the ten largest clones. The time point label on this specimen signifies: sample taken at primary tumor resection. The sample was PBMCs, taken at surgery. The receptors stem from a female donor with early-stage non-small cell lung cancer.

This rearrangement joins TRBV7-2 to TRBJ1-2; no reliable D call. V dropped 0 bases and J dropped 2 bases, with 4 bases sitting between them. Germline CDR1 is SGHTA and CDR2 is FQGNSA. The CDR3 length is 13 residues. In DNA, the CDR3 is TGTGCCAGCAGCTTAGCAGGGAACTATGGCTACACCTTC. Translation: CASSLAGNYGYTF.

The V and J genes are TRBV15 and TRBJ2-3, with 9 bases aligning to TRBD1. With V trimmed by 4 bases and J by 1 base, 18 bases remained unmatched. The V gene's germline CDR1 is LNHNV and CDR2 YYDKDF (reference sequence). The CDR3 runs 20 residues. The CDR3 region has the DNA TGTGCCACCAGCACCTATCAATACCAGCCTCGACAGGGGGGCACAGATACGCAGTATTTT. Protein product: CATSTYQYQPRQGGTDTQYF.

The rearrangement links TRBV2 to TRBJ2-3; 10 nucleotides align to TRBD2. Trimming took 6 bases from V and 0 from J; bases not matched to a gene: 6. This CDR3 spans 16 amino acids. CDR1 and CDR2 from the germline V gene are SNHLY and FYNNEI. This CDR3 reads CASSSSGGASTDTQYF. The CDR3 region has the DNA TGTGCCAGCAGCTCAAGCGGGGGGGCAAGCACAGATACGCAGTATTTT.

This chain connects TRBV20-1 to TRBJ2-7; a possible D gene is TRBD1 (6 bases). The germline V gene encodes CDR1 DFQATT and CDR2 SNEGSKA (reference sequence). The V and J ends lost 2 bases and 5 bases respectively, with 22 bases between them. The CDR3 runs to 16 residues. DNA for the CDR3: TGCAGTGCTAGAAGCCCCCCAACAGGGAAGCTAGACGAGCAGTACTTC. The encoded protein is CSARSPPTGKLDEQYF.

This clonotype has a count of ten or more. The rearrangement uses TRBV9 and TRBJ2-5, with a weak D call TRBD1 (5 bases). CDR1 and CDR2 from the germline V gene are SGDLS and YYNGEE. The CDR3 has 13 amino acids. V was trimmed by 1 base and J by 5 bases, leaving 9 bases between them. DNA for the CDR3: TGTGCCAGCAGCGTAAACCCAGGGGAGACCCAGTACTTC. This gives the protein CASSVNPGETQYF.

In its sample, this clonotype was seen many times. V and J are TRBV18 and TRBJ1-1; D is perhaps TRBD1 (5 bases). Germline V gives CDR1 KGHSH, CDR2 LQKENI. The CDR3 is made up of 13 amino acids. Trimming removed 3 bases at V and 1 base at J, with 6 bases between. Written as DNA, the CDR3 is TGTGCCAGCTCACCGGGGGGGAACACTGAAGCTTTCTTT. Translating it yields CASSPGGNTEAFF.

The chain recombines TRBV29-1 with TRBJ1-1, with no clear D. Germline V gene data show CDR1 as SQVTM and CDR2 as ANQGSEA. The CDR3 spans 13 residues. V dropped 5 bases and J dropped 5 bases, with 15 bases sitting between them. CDR3 DNA sequence: TGCAGCGTTCGCCGGGAATCAGGAACTGAAGCTTTCTTT. It specifies CSVRRESGTEAFF.

The table lists this clonotype with a few counts. The chain carries TRBV28 and TRBJ2-7; 11 nucleotides match TRBD2. The trim removed 5 bases at V and 0 bases at J, leaving 0 bases unmatched. The CDR3 runs to 14 residues. CDR1 is MDHEN and CDR2 is SYDVKM in the germline V gene. CDR3 sequence: CASSGLAGSYEQYF. CDR3 sequence (DNA): TGTGCCAGCAGTGGACTAGCGGGCTCCTACGAGCAGTACTTC.

This clonotype has only one observation. The chain couples TRBV7-3 to TRBJ2-1; D not certain. Germline values: CDR1 SGHTA, CDR2 FQGTGA. This CDR3 region has 12 residues. Trimming shortened V by 2 bases and J by 6 bases, and 5 bases separated the two germline ends. CDR3 sequence reads: CASSLSSNEQFF. The DNA of the CDR3 is TGTGCCAGCAGCTTATCATCCAATGAGCAGTTCTTC.

This clonotype was recorded many times. The V and J genes are TRBV12-5 and TRBJ2-5, with D perhaps TRBD1 (6 bases). Trimming removed 3 bases from V and 2 bases from J, with 16 bases in between. The CDR3 is made up of 16 amino acids. The germline V gene encodes CDR1 LGHNT and CDR2 FRNRAP. Here the CDR3 reads CASGFSPLGGQETQYF. The CDR3 DNA reads as TGTGCTAGTGGTTTTAGCCCACTAGGGGGACAAGAGACCCAGTACTTC.

This clonotype was observed many times. The chain carries TRBV5-4 and TRBJ2-7; 7 nucleotides line up with TRBD1. V gave up 1 base and J gave up 0 bases; unmatched junction bases: 4. The CDR3 length is 15 residues. Germline V gene data show CDR1 as SGHNT and CDR2 as YYREEE (reference sequence). CDR3 region: CASSLTGVSSYEQYF. CDR3 in DNA: TGTGCCAGCAGCTTGACAGGGGTCAGCTCCTACGAGCAGTACTTC.

The chain employs TRBV9 and TRBJ2-3, with D possibly being TRBD1 or TRBD2 (6 bases each). Trimming removed 4 bases at V and 4 bases at J, with 16 bases between. Germline V gene lookup returns CDR1 SGDLS and CDR2 YYNGEE. The CDR3 sequence is 15 residues long. The CDR3 DNA reads TGTGCCAGCAGCCCTGGACTAACAGGGTCAGATACGCAGTATTTT. Translation gives CASSPGLTGSDTQYF. The full variable domain, rest sourced from reference TRBV9 and TRBJ2-3, is DSGVTQTPKHLITATGQRVTLRCSPRSGDLSVYWYQQSLDQGLQFLIQYYNGEERAKGNILERFSAQQFPDLHSELNLSSLELGDSALYFCASSPGLTGSDTQYFGPGTRLTVL.

The sample holds a few counts of this clonotype. The rearrangement links TRBV7-3 to TRBJ2-1, with TRBD2 matching 7 bases. The junction had 4 bases not matched to a gene; V was cut back by 2 bases and J by 3 bases. This CDR3 has 15 amino acids. The germline gives CDR1 SGHTA, CDR2 FQGTGA. The chain's CDR3 is CASSLRGGGYNEQFF. The CDR3 region has the DNA TGTGCCAGCAGCTTACGCGGCGGGGGCTACAATGAGCAGTTCTTC.